The entry that follows covers one TCR beta chain sequence. Its specificity is unknown. The data were taken from a study of cytomegalovirus exposure and HLA in healthy donors. The CDR3 runs 16 residues. The V segment lost 2 bases and the J segment 4 bases; nucleotides outside the gene matches: 9. Germline V gene data show CDR1 as SEHNR and CDR2 as FQNEAQ (reference sequence). General study findings and limits: TRBV6-2, TRBV6-3 and some other V segments were excluded as indistinguishable.

Primers: 60 Vbeta forward and 13 Jbeta reverse. TCRdb's copy holds only in-frame clones and misses some; the assay was immunoSEQ multiplex PCR. The profile covers around 150,000 clones, with 75% to 80% appearing a single time and 1.5% to 2% taken by the ten largest. The TCR originated in a woman under 40 in good health and CMV-seronegative. Sequenced input: PBMCs. The rearrangement links TRBV7-9 to TRBJ2-7; 9 bases are a match to TRBD1. The CDR3 here is CASSLSGTGNSYEQYF. CDR3 DNA: TGTGCCAGCAGCTTATCCGGGACAGGGAATAGTTACGAGCAGTACTTC.